The clone carrying this TCR beta chain was counted a single time. Its antigen is undetermined. CDR3 size: 16 residues. Germline values: CDR1 SGHVS, CDR2 FQNEAQ. V lost 0 bases and J 5 bases, leaving 16 bases between the germline ends. The source of the sample is a study of cytomegalovirus exposure and HLA in healthy donors. General study findings and limits: Most CMV-associated TCR beta chains appeared HLA-restricted in a later analysis. A later examination showed that TCR association rates differed by HLA locus, with DRB1 most and HLA-C fewest.

The PCR was carried out with 60 Vbeta primers and 13 Jbeta primers. Some clones are missing from TCRdb's copy, which holds only in-frame ones; the method was immunoSEQ multiplex PCR. The sample has roughly 100,000 clones; about two thirds are singletons. This receptor was identified in a boy aged 5-17 years in good health and CMV-seronegative. Sequenced sample: PBMCs. V and J are TRBV7-8 and TRBJ1-2; weak D call: TRBD1 (5 bases). The CDR3 is CASSLAVAGERYGYTF. DNA for the CDR3: TGTGCCAGCAGCTTAGCGGTTGCGGGGGAACGGTATGGCTACACCTTC.